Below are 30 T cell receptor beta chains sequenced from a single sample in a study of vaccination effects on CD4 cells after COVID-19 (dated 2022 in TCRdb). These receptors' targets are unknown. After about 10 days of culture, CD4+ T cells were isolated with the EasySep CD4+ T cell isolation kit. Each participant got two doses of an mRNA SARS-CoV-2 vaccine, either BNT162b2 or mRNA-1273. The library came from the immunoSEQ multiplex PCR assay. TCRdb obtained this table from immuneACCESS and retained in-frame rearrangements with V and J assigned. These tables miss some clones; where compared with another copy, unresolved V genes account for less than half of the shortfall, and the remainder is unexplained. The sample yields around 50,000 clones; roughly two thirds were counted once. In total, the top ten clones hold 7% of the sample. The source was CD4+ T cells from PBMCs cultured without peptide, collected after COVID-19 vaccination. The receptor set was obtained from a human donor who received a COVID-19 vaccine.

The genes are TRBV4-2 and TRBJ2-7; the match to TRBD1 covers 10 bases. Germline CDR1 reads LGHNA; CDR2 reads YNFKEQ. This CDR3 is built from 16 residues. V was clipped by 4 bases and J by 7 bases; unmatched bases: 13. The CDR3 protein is CASSPAGTGDTREQYF. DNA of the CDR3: TGTGCCAGCAGCCCGGCCGGGACAGGGGACACTAGAGAGCAGTACTTC.

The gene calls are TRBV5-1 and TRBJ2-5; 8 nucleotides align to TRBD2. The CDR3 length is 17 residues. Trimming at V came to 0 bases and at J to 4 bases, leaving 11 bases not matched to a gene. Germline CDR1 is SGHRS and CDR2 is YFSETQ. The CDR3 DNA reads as TGCGCCAGCAGCTTGGGCCGTAGTAGCGGGATTTCAGAGACCCAGTACTTC. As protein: CASSLGRSSGISETQYF.

The CDR3 region is CASSRGERAYAFF. The DNA of the CDR3 is TGTGCCAGCAGCCGGGGGGAGAGAGCCTACGCTTTCTTT. The chain has TRBV3-1 (or the pseudogene TRBV3-2) and TRBJ1-1; a weak D match, TRBD1 (5 bases). This CDR3 has 13 amino acids. The V and J ends lost 4 bases and 11 bases respectively, with 17 bases between them. Per germline, CDR1 LGHDT and CDR2 YNNKEL (reference sequence).

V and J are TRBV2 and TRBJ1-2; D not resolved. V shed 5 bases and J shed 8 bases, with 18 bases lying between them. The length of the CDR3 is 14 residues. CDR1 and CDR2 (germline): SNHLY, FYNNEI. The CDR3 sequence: CASSKDVIVEGYTF. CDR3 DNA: TGTGCCAGCAGTAAGGACGTAATCGTCGAGGGCTACACCTTC.

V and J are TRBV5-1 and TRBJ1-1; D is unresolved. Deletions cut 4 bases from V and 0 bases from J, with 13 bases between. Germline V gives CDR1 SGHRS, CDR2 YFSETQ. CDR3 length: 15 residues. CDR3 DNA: TGCGCCAGCAGCCCCCTCGCCGTAATGAACACTGAAGCTTTCTTT. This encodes CASSPLAVMNTEAFF.

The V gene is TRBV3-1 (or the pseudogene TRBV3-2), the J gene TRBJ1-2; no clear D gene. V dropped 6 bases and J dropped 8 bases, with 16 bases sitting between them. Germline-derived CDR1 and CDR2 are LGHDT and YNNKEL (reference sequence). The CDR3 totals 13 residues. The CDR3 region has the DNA TGTGCCAGCAGTCAGGCGGAGTCGGGGGGCTACACCTTC. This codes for CASSQAESGGYTF.

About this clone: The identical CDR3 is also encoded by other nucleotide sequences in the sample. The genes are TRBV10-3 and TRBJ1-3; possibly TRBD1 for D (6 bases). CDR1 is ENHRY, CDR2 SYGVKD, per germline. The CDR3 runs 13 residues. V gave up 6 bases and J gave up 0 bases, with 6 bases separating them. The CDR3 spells CAIRDSSGNTIYF. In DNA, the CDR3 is TGTGCCATCAGGGACAGCTCTGGAAACACCATATATTTT.

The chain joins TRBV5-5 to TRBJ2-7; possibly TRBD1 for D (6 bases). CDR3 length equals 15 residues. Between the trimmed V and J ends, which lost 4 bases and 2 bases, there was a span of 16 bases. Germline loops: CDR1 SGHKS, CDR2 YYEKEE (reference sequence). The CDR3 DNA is TGTGCCAGCAGCCCCAGGGGCGATCAGGCCTACGAGCAGTACTTC. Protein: CASSPRGDQAYEQYF.

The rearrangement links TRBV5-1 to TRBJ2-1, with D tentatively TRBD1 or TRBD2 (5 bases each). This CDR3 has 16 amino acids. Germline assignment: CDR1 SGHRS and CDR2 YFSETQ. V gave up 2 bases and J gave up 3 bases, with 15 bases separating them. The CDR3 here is CASSFGGGSDYNEQFF. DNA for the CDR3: TGCGCCAGCAGCTTCGGTGGGGGATCCGACTACAATGAGCAGTTCTTC.

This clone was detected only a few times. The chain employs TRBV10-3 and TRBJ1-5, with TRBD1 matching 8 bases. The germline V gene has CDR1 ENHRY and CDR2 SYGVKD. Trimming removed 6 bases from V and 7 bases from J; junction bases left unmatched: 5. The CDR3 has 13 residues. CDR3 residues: CAIRQGDEQPQHF. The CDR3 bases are TGTGCCATCAGACAGGGGGATGAACAGCCCCAGCATTTT.

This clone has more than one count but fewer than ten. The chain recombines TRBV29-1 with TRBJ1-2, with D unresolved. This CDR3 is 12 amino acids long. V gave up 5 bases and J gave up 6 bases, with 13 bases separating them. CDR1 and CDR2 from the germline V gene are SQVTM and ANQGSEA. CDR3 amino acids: CSVLRGRDGYTF. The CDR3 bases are TGCAGCGTTCTGCGGGGAAGAGATGGCTACACCTTC.

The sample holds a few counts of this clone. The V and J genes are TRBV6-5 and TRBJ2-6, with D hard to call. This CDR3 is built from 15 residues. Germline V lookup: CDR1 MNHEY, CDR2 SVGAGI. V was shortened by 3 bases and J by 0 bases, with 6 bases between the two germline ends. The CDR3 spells CASSYRSSGANVLTF. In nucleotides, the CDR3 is TGTGCCAGCAGTTATCGGAGCTCTGGGGCCAACGTCCTGACTTTC.

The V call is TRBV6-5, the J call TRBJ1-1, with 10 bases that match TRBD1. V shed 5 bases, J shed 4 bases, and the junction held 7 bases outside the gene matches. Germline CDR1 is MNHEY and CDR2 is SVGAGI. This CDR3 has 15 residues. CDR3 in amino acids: CASSRQGAIGTEAFF. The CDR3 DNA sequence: TGTGCCAGCAGTCGACAGGGGGCTATCGGCACTGAAGCTTTCTTT.

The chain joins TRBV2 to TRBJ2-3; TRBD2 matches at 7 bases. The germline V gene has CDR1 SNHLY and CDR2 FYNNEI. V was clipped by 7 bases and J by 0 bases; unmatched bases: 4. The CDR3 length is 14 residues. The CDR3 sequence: CASNLLASTDTQYF. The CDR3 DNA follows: TGTGCCAGCAACCTACTAGCGAGCACAGATACGCAGTATTTT.

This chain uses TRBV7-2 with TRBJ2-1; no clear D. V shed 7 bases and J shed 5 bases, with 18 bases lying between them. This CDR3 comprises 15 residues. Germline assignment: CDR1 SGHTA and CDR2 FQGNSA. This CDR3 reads CASNLPGPANNEQFF. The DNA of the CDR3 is TGTGCCAGCAATCTACCAGGACCGGCAAACAATGAGCAGTTCTTC.

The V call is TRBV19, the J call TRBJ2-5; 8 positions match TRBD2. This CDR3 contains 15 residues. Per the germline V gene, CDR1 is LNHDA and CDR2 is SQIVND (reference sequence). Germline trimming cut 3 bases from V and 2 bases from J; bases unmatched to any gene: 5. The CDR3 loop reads CASSIGASGQETQYF. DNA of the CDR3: TGTGCCAGTAGTATCGGAGCTAGCGGGCAAGAGACCCAGTACTTC.

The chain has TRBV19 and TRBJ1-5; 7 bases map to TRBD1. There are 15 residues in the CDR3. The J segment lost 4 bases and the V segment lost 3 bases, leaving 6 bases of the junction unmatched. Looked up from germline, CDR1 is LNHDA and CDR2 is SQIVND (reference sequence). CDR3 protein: CASSILGTVNQPQHF. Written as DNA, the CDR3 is TGTGCCAGTAGTATTCTTGGGACAGTTAATCAGCCCCAGCATTTT.

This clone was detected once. For the CDR3, the DNA is TGTGCCTGGAAACCGCCCGGGGCTTACTCCGGAAACACCATATATTTT. It yields the protein CAWKPPGAYSGNTIYF. The chain employs TRBV30 and TRBJ1-3; a weak D match, TRBD1 (5 bases). Trimming took 4 bases from V and 4 from J, leaving 20 bases between them. The CDR3 spans 16 residues. The germline CDR1 and CDR2 sequences are GTSNPN and SVGIG (reference sequence).

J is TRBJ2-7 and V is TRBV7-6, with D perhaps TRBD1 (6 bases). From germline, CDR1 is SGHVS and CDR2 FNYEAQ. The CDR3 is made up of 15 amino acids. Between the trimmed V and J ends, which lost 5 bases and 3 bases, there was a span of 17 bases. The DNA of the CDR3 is TGTGCCAGCAGCCCGCCTGCAGGGGTTTTCTACGAGCAGTACTTC. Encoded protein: CASSPPAGVFYEQYF.

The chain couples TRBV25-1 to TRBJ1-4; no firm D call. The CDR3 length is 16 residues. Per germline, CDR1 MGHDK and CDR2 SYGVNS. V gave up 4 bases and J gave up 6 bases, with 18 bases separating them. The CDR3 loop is CASSAYTGRLDEKLFF. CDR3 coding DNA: TGTGCCAGCAGTGCATATACGGGTAGGCTTGATGAAAAACTGTTTTTT. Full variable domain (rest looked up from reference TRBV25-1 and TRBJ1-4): EADIYQTPRYLVIGTGKKITLECSQTMGHDKMYWYQQDPGMELHLIHYSYGVNSTEKGDLSSESTVSRIRTEHFPLTLESARPSHTSQYLCASSAYTGRLDEKLFFGSGTQLSVL.

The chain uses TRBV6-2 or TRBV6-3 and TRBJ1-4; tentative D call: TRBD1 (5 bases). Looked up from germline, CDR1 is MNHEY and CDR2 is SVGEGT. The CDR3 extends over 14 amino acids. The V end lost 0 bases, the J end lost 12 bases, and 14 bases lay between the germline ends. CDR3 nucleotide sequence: TGTGCCAGCAGTTACTCCGCAGGACCGGGGGAACTGTTTTTT. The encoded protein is CASSYSAGPGELFF.

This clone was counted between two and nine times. This chain's CDR3 is CASSYQPGHGDEKLFF. CDR3 sequence (DNA): TGTGCCAGCAGTTACCAACCGGGACACGGAGATGAAAAACTGTTTTTT. The chain couples TRBV6-2 or TRBV6-3 to TRBJ1-4, with a weak D call TRBD1 (6 bases). The germline V gene has CDR1 MNHEY and CDR2 SVGEGT. V was pared by 2 bases and J by 6 bases, with 16 bases between. The CDR3 totals 16 residues.

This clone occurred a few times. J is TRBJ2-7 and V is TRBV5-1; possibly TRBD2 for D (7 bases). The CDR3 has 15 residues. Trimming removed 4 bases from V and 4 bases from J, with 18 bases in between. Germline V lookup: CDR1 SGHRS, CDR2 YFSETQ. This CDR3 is CASSIIRGATYEQYF. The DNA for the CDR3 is TGCGCCAGCAGCATTATCCGGGGGGCCACTTACGAGCAGTACTTC.

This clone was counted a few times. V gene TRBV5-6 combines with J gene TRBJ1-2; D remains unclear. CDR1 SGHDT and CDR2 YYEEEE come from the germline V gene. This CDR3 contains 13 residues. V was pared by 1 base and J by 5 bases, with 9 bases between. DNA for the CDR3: TGTGCCAGCAGCTTGAGGCCAGCGTATGGCTACACCTTC. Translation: CASSLRPAYGYTF. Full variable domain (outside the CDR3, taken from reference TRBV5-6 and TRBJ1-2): DAGVTQSPTHLIKTRGQQVTLRCSPKSGHDTVSWYQQALGQGPQFIFQYYEEEERQRGNFPDRFSGHQFPNYSSELNVNALLLGDSALYLCASSLRPAYGYTFGSGTRLTVV.

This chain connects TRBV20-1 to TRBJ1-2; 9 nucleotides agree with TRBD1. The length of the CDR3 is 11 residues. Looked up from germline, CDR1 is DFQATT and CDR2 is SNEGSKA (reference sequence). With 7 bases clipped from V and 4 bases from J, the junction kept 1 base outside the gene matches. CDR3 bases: TGCAGTGGGACAGGGGCCTATGGCTACACCTTC. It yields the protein CSGTGAYGYTF.

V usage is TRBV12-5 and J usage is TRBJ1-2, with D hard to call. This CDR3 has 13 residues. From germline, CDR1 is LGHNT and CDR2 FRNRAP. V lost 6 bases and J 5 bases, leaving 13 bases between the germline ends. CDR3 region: CASGTQTDYGYTF. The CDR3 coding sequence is TGTGCTAGTGGGACACAAACCGATTATGGCTACACCTTC. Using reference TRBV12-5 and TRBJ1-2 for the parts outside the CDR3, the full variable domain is DARVTQTPRHKVTEMGQEVTMRCQPILGHNTVFWYRQTMMQGLELLAYFRNRAPLDDSGMPKDRFSAEMPDATLATLKIQPSEPRDSAVYFCASGTQTDYGYTFGSGTRLTVV.

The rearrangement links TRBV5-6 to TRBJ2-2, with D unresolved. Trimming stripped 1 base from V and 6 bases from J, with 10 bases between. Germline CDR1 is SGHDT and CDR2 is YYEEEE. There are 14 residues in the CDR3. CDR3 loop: CASSLTTESGELFF. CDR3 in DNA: TGTGCCAGCAGCTTGACTACGGAGTCCGGGGAGCTGTTTTTT.

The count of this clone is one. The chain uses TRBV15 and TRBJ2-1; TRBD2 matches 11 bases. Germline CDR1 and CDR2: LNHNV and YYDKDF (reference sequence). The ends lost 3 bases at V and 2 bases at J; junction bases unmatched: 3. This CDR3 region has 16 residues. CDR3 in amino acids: CATSSGTSGPYNEQFF. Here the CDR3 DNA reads TGTGCCACCAGCAGCGGGACTAGCGGACCCTACAATGAGCAGTTCTTC.

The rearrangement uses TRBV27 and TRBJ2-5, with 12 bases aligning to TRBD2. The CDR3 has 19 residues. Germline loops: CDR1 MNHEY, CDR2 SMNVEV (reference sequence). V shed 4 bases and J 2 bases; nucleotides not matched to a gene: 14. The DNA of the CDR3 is TGTGCCAGCAGTTACTGGCCGGGACTAGCGGGTGAGGGGCAAGAGACCCAGTACTTC. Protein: CASSYWPGLAGEGQETQYF.

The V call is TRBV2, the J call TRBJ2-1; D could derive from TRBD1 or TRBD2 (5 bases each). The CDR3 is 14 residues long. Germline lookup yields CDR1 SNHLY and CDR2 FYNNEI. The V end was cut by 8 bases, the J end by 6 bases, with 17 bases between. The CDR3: CASSPGRGTNEQFF. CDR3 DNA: TGTGCCAGCTCCCCGGGACGGGGTACCAATGAGCAGTTCTTC. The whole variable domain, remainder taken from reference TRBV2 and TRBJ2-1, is EPEVTQTPSHQVTQMGQEVILRCVPISNHLYFYWYRQILGQKVEFLVSFYNNEISEKSEIFDDQFSVERPDGSNFTLKIRSTKLEDSAMYFCASSPGRGTNEQFFGPGTRLTVL.